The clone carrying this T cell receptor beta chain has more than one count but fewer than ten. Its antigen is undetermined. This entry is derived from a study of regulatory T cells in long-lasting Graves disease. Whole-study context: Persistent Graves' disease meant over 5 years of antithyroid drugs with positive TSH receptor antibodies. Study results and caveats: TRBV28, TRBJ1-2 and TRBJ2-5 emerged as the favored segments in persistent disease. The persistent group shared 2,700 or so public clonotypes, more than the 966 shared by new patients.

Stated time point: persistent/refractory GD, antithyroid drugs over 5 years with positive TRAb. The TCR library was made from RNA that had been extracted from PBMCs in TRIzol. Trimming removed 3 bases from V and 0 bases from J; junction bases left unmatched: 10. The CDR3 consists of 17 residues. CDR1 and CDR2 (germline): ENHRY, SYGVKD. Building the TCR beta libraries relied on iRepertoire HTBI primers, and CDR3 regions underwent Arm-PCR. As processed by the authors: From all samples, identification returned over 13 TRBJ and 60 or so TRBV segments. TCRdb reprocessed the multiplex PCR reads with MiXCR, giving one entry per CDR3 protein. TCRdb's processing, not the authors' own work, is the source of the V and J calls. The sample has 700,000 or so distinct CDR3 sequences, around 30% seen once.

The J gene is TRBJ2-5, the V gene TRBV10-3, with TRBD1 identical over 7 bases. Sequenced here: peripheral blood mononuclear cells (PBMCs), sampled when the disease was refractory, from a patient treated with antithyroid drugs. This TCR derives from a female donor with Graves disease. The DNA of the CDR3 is TGTGCCATCAGTGATACCAGACAGGGCCCGTACCAAGAGACCCAGTACTTC. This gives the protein CAISDTRQGPYQETQYF.